The sequence of this TCR beta chain was determined in a study of shared clonotypes between healthy human individuals. Study context: The people who gave samples were a couple of women and a few men aged 18 to 49. General study findings and limits: Memory subsets had estimated richness that was generally smaller than that of naive subsets.

Libraries were prepared by immunoSEQ multiplex PCR; TCRdb keeps only in-frame clonotypes and omits some of them. The data show about 1.9 million clones, 80% to 95% seen once. V gave up 4 bases and J gave up 4 bases; unmatched junction bases: 10. Germline values: CDR1 MGHRA, CDR2 YSYEKL. The CDR3 is made up of 15 amino acids. CD45RO negativity and positive selection for CCR7 defined naive CD8 cells, a population that excluded terminally differentiated effector memory CD45RA+ cells. Note on this clone: The antigen remains undetermined.

The sequenced sample consisted of naive CD8+ T cells from PBMCs. V gene TRBV4-1 combines with J gene TRBJ2-7, with 7 positions matching TRBD2. The sequence derives from a man between 18 and 35 years old in good health. Some clones in this sample may be carry-over from other donors' samples. In DNA, the CDR3 is TGCGCCAGCAGCCCCCGAGTAGGCGGGAGTTACGAGCAGTACTTC. Residues: CASSPRVGGSYEQYF.